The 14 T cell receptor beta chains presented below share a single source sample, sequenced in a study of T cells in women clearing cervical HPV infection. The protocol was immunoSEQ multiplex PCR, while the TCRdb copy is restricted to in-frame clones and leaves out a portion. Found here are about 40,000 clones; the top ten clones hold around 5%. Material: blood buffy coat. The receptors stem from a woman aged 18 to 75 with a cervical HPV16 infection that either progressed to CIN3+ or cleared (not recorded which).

The CDR3 sequence: CASSQERAGSGYEQYF. Partial CDR3 DNA: TGCGCCAGCAGCCAAGAGAGAGCGGGGTCGGGCTACGAG. The V and J genes are TRBV4-1 and TRBJ2-7; 7 bases match TRBD2. The read gets to within 3 residues of the CDR3 end, and the germline J gene fills in the rest. The trim removed 0 bases at V and 3 bases at J, leaving 8 bases unmatched. The V gene's germline CDR1 is MGHRA and CDR2 YSYEKL. This CDR3 contains 16 residues.

The CDR3 bases that were read are TGTGCCAGCGTCCTAACAGGGGCCCCTGAA. It codes for CASVLTGAPE. The whole CDR3 protein is CASVLTGAPEAFF. This chain connects TRBV11-2 to TRBJ1-1; 7 nucleotides agree with TRBD1. From the germline J gene comes the end of the CDR3, since the read stops 3 residues before it. CDR1 is SGHAT, CDR2 FQNNGV, per germline. J lost 6 bases, V lost 8 bases, and 9 bases had no gene match. The CDR3 runs 13 residues.

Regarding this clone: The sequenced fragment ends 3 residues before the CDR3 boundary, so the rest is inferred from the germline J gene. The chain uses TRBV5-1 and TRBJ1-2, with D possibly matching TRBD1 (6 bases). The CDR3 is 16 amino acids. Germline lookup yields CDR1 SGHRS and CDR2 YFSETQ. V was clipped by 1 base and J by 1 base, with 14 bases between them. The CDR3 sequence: CASSLTPGAGNYGYTF. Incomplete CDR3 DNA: TGCGCCAGCAGCTTGACGCCAGGGGCGGGTAACTATGGC.

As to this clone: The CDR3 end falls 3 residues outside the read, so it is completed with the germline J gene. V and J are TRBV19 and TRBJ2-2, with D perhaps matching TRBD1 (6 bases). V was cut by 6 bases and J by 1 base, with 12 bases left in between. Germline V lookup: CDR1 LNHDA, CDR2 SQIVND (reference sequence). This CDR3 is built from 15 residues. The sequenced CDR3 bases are TGTGCCAGTAGCCCGGGACACCGGAACACCGGGGAG. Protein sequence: CASSPGHRNTGE. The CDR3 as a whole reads CASSPGHRNTGELFF. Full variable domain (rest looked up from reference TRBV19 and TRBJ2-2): DGGITQSPKYLFRKEGQNVTLSCEQNLNHDAMYWYRQDPGQGLRLIYYSQIVNDFQKGDIAEGYSVSREKKESFPLTVTSAQKNPTAFYLCASSPGHRNTGELFFGEGSRLTVL.

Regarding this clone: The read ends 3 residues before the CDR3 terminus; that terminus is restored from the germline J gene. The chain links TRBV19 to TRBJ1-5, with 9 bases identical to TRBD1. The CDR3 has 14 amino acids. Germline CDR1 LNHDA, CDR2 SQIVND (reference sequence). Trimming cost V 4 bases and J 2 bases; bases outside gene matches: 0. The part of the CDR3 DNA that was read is TGTGCCAGTAGTAGGACAGGGGGCAATCAGCCC. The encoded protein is CASSRTGGNQP. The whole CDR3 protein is CASSRTGGNQPQHF.

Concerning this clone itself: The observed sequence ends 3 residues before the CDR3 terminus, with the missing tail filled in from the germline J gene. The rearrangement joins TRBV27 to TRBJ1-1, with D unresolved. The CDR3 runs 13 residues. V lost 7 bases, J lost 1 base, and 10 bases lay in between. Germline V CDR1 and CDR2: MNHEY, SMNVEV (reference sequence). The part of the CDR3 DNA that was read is TGTGCCAGCACCCGCCACGGGAACACTGAA. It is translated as CASTRHGNTE. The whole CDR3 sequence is CASTRHGNTEAFF.

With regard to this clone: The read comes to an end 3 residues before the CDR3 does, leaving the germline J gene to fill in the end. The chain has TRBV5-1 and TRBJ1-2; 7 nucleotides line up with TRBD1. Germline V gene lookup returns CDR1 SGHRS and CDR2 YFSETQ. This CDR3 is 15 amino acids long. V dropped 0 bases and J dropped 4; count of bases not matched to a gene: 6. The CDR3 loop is CASSLDGQESYGYTF. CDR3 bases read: TGCGCCAGCAGCTTGGATGGACAGGAGTCCTATGGC.

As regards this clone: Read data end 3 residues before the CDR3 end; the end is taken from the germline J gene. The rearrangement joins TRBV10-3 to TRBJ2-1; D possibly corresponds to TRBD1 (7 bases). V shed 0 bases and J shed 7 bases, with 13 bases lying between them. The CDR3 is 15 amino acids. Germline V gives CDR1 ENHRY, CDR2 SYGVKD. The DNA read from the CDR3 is TGTGCCATCAGTGAGTCGGGGGGCAGGGGGAATGAG. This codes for CAISESGGRGNE. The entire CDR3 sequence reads CAISESGGRGNEQFF.

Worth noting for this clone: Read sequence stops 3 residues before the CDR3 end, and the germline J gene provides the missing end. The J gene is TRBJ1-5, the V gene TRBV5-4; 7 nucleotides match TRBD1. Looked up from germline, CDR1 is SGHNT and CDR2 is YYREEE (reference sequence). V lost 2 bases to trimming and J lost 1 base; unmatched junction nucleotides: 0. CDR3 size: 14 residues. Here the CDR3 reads CASSLQGSNQPQHF. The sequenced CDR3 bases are TGTGCCAGCAGCTTACAGGGGAGCAATCAGCCC.

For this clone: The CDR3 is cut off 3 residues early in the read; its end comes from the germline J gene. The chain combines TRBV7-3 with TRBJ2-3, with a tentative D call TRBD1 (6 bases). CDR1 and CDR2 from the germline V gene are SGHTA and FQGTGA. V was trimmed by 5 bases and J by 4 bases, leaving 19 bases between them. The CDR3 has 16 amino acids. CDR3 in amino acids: CASSPQSRGTSDTQYF. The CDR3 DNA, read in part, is TGTGCCAGCAGCCCCCAGTCGAGGGGGACATCAGATACG.

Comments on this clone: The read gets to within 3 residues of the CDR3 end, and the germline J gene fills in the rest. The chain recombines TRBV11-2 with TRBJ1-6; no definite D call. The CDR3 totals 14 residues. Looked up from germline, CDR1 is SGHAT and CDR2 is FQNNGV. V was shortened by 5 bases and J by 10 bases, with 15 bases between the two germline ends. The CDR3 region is CASSRVRGDSPLHF. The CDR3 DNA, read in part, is TGTGCCAGCAGCCGCGTTCGGGGAGACTCACCC.

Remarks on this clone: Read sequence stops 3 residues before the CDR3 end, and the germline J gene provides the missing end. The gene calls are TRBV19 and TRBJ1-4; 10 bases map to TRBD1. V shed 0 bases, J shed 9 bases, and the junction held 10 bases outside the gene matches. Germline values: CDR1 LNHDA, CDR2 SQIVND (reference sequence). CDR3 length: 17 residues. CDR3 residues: CASSIDRRTGGHQKLFF. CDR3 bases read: TGTGCCAGTAGTATAGACCGGCGGACAGGGGGTCATCAAAAA.

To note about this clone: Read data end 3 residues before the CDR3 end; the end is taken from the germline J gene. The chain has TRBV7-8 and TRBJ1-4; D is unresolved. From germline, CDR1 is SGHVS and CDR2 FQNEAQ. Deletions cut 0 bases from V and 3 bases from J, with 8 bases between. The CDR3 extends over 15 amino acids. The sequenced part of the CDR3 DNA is TGTGCCAGCAGCTTAGCACTGCAATCTAATGAAAAA. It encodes CASSLALQSNEK. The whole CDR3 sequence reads CASSLALQSNEKLFF. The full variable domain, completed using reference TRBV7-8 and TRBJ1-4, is GAGVSQSPRYKVAKRGQDVALRCDPISGHVSLFWYQQALGQGPEFLTYFQNEAQLDKSGLPSDRFFAERPEGSVSTLKIQRTQQEDSAVYLCASSLALQSNEKLFFGSGTQLSVL.

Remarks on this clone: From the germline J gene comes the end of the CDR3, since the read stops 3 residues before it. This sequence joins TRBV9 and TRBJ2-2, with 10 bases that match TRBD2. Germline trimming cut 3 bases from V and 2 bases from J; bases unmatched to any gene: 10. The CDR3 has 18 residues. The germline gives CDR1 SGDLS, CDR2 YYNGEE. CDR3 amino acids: CASSAFIAGGLNTGELFF. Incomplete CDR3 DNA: TGTGCCAGCAGCGCCTTCATAGCGGGGGGACTCAACACCGGGGAG.